What follows are 10 T cell receptor beta chains derived from one specimen sequenced in a study of shared clonotypes between healthy human individuals. Positively selected for CCR7, the CD45RO-negative cells used as naive CD8 cells excluded terminally differentiated effector memory CD45RA+ cells. Sequencing was performed with immunoSEQ multiplex PCR; in TCRdb, only in-frame clones are kept and a portion is missing. The table shows just over 2,000,000 clones, with about 95% occurring only once. Input material: naive CD8+ T cells sorted from blood. These receptors were taken from a man aged 18-30 years in good health.

The chain is built from TRBV5-1 and TRBJ2-7; no clear D. The CDR3 loop spans 13 amino acids. The germline V gene encodes CDR1 SGHRS and CDR2 YFSETQ. The V end lost 4 bases, the J end lost 1 base, and 9 bases lay between the germline ends. The CDR3: CASSPLGSYEQYF. The CDR3 DNA reads as TGCGCCAGCAGCCCGCTAGGGTCCTACGAGCAGTACTTC.

V and J are TRBV14 and TRBJ1-2; the D is unclear. Deletions cut 0 bases from V and 8 bases from J, with 13 bases between. The CDR3 totals 14 residues. Germline V gene sequence: CDR1 SGHDN, CDR2 FVKESK. For the CDR3, the DNA is TGTGCCAGCAGCCAAGAAGACCCCCGGCGCGGCTACACCTTC. Amino acid sequence: CASSQEDPRRGYTF.

Turning to this clone: The same CDR3 is also encoded by other DNA sequences in this sample. The chain links TRBV9 to TRBJ2-3; D is unresolved. Germline CDR1 SGDLS, CDR2 YYNGEE. V dropped 0 bases and J dropped 0 bases, with 8 bases sitting between them. The CDR3 has 15 amino acids. CDR3 DNA sequence: TGTGCCAGCAGCGTAGGGGCTTCAAGCACAGATACGCAGTATTTT. Translation: CASSVGASSTDTQYF.

This chain links TRBV5-6 with TRBJ2-3, with D tentatively TRBD2 (7 bases). CDR1 SGHDT and CDR2 YYEEEE come from the germline V gene. This CDR3 is 18 amino acids long. Between the trimmed V and J ends, which lost 2 bases and 1 base, there was a span of 20 bases. DNA of the CDR3: TGTGCCAGCAGCTTTTGGACAGCGGGGTATGGTGGCACAGATACGCAGTATTTT. This gives the protein CASSFWTAGYGGTDTQYF. The full variable domain, completed using reference TRBV5-6 and TRBJ2-3, is DAGVTQSPTHLIKTRGQQVTLRCSPKSGHDTVSWYQQALGQGPQFIFQYYEEEERQRGNFPDRFSGHQFPNYSSELNVNALLLGDSALYLCASSFWTAGYGGTDTQYFGPGTRLTVL.

V is TRBV7-9 and J is TRBJ1-1, with D unclear. Trimming stripped 1 base from V and 3 bases from J, with 12 bases between. Looked up from germline, CDR1 is SEHNR and CDR2 is FQNEAQ (reference sequence). The CDR3 sequence is 15 residues long. CDR3 loop: CASSLGEGLDTEAFF. The DNA of the CDR3 is TGTGCCAGCAGCTTAGGAGAGGGCCTAGACACTGAAGCTTTCTTT.

This chain joins TRBV5-6 and TRBJ2-3; TRBD2 matches 8 bases. Germline CDR1 and CDR2: SGHDT and YYEEEE. The CDR3 consists of 16 residues. Losses at the gene ends were 2 bases for V and 4 bases for J; bases not matched to a gene: 9. The CDR3 DNA sequence: TGTGCCAGCAGCTTAGGTCAGCGGGAGAGTGCAGATACGCAGTATTTT. Amino acids: CASSLGQRESADTQYF.

The chain links TRBV27 to TRBJ2-1, with D possibly matching TRBD2 (5 bases). The CDR3 is 13 residues long. V lost 5 bases and J lost 4, with 9 bases in between. Per germline, CDR1 MNHEY and CDR2 SMNVEV (reference sequence). In DNA form, the CDR3 reads TGTGCCAGCAGTCAGACGGGGTACAATGAGCAGTTCTTC. It yields the protein CASSQTGYNEQFF.

CDR3 residues: CASSPDTGFRSNEQYF. The CDR3 bases are TGCGCCAGCAGCCCAGATACAGGGTTCCGGTCGAACGAGCAGTACTTC. This chain joins TRBV5-1 and TRBJ2-7; D may be TRBD1 (6 bases). This CDR3 has 16 residues. The V and J ends lost 4 bases and 5 bases respectively, with 22 bases between them. Germline V CDR1 and CDR2: SGHRS, YFSETQ.

V is TRBV4-1 and J is TRBJ2-7; D tentatively reads TRBD1 or TRBD2 (5 bases each). V dropped 4 bases and J dropped 2 bases, with 12 bases sitting between them. This CDR3 is built from 14 residues. Per the germline V gene, CDR1 is MGHRA and CDR2 is YSYEKL. The CDR3 sequence: CASSLEPGPYEQYF. The CDR3 DNA reads TGCGCCAGCAGCCTGGAGCCGGGGCCCTACGAGCAGTACTTC.

The rearrangement uses TRBV10-2 and TRBJ2-7; D could derive from TRBD1 or TRBD2 (6 bases each). With 7 bases removed from V and 2 bases from J, the gap between germline ends came to 15 bases. This CDR3 has 14 amino acids. The V gene's germline CDR1 is WSHSY and CDR2 SAAADI. CDR3 in DNA: TGCGCCAGCACCGAGGGGGGCGGGACCTACGAGCAGTACTTC. It codes for CASTEGGGTYEQYF.